This entry lists 30 T cell receptor beta chains sequenced from one sample in a study of blood T cells in healthy people across ages. The use of a sample-barcoded 5' primer and a J-beta primer mix characterized a second PCR of roughly 7 to 11 cycles. TCRdb re-analysed the 5' RACE reads in MiXCR, keeping a single row per CDR3 protein. Among around 800,000 distinct CDR3 sequences listed, around 62% were seen once. Sequencing input: blood. These receptors originate from a man aged 25 to 45 in good health.

The chain is built from TRBV6-5 and TRBJ2-4; no definite D call. Germline V gene sequence: CDR1 MNHEY, CDR2 SVGAGI. The CDR3 totals 14 residues. Between the trimmed V and J ends, which lost 0 bases and 3 bases, there was a span of 6 bases. This chain's CDR3 is CASSYSAYKNIQYF. Written as DNA, the CDR3 is TGTGCCAGCAGTTACTCAGCTTACAAAAACATTCAGTACTTC.

The V gene is TRBV20-1, the J gene TRBJ1-2; 7 bases match TRBD1. This CDR3 contains 13 residues. The ends lost 3 bases at V and 4 bases at J; junction bases unmatched: 5. The germline V gene encodes CDR1 DFQATT and CDR2 SNEGSKA (reference sequence). The CDR3 is CSASPDRVYGYTF. The CDR3 nucleotides are TGCAGTGCTAGCCCCGACAGGGTCTATGGCTACACCTTC.

This rearrangement joins TRBV29-1 to TRBJ2-7; D may be TRBD2 (6 bases). CDR1 and CDR2 from the germline V gene are SQVTM and ANQGSEA. This CDR3 has 14 residues. CDR3 loop: CTPGVGDPPYEQYF. CDR3 DNA: TGCACCCCGGGGGTGGGGGACCCCCCCTACGAGCAGTACTTC.

This clonotype was recorded a few times. The V gene is TRBV7-9, the J gene TRBJ2-7; D not resolved. This CDR3 spans 13 amino acids. V was cut by 3 bases and J by 0 bases, with 6 bases left in between. Germline CDR1 is SEHNR and CDR2 is FQNEAQ (reference sequence). As DNA, the CDR3 is TGTGCCAGCAGCTTTGTAAGCTCCTACGAGCAGTACTTC. Protein sequence: CASSFVSSYEQYF.

This clonotype was seen repeatedly, ten times or more. This chain joins TRBV7-2 and TRBJ2-1; D not certain. CDR1 and CDR2 from the germline V gene are SGHTA and FQGNSA. The germline V and J ends were trimmed by 0 bases and 6 bases, with 6 bases remaining between them. This CDR3 has 13 residues. Written as DNA, the CDR3 is TGTGCCAGCAGCTTAGCTTTCCCCAATGAGCAGTTCTTC. Translating gives CASSLAFPNEQFF. Complete variable domain (other parts from reference TRBV7-2 and TRBJ2-1): GAGVSQSPSNKVTEKGKDVELRCDPISGHTALYWYRQSLGQGLEFLIYFQGNSAPDKSGLPSDRFSAERTGGSVSTLTIQRTQQEDSAVYLCASSLAFPNEQFFGPGTRLTVL.

The V and J genes are TRBV4-2 and TRBJ1-6; a weak D match, TRBD1 (5 bases). The germline V and J ends were trimmed by 4 bases and 9 bases, with 16 bases remaining between them. The CDR3 spans 15 residues. The V gene's germline CDR1 is LGHNA and CDR2 YNFKEQ. CDR3 region: CASSRLGVGTSPLHF. As DNA, the CDR3 is TGTGCCAGCAGCCGTCTGGGAGTGGGGACTTCACCCCTCCACTTT.

This clonotype was seen at least ten times. This chain links TRBV24-1 with TRBJ2-3; D gene ambiguous. The CDR3 totals 16 residues. Germline V gene lookup returns CDR1 KGHDR and CDR2 SFDVKD. The germline V and J ends were trimmed by 9 bases and 2 bases, with 20 bases remaining between them. The CDR3 sequence is CATSTRVGSTTDTQYF. The CDR3 DNA sequence: TGTGCCACCTCCACGCGCGTGGGCAGTACCACAGATACGCAGTATTTT.

Note on this clonotype: A much larger clone is a single base away; this may be a read error. This chain joins TRBV20-1 and TRBJ2-1; D uncertain. Trimming removed 0 bases from V and 6 bases from J, with 15 bases in between. The germline V gene encodes CDR1 DFQATT and CDR2 SNEGSKA (reference sequence). The CDR3 is 15 residues long. The CDR3 is CSARDQVSWVNEQFF. The CDR3 nucleotides are TGCAGTGCTAGAGATCAGGTGTCCTGGGTCAATGAGCAGTTCTTC.

The chain joins TRBV9 to TRBJ2-5; 14 nucleotides agree with TRBD2. The germline V gene encodes CDR1 SGDLS and CDR2 YYNGEE. V gave up 4 bases and J gave up 4 bases; unmatched junction bases: 6. The CDR3 loop spans 16 amino acids. This chain's CDR3 is CASSPFGLAGGETQYF. The CDR3, as DNA: TGTGCCAGCAGCCCCTTCGGACTAGCGGGGGGAGAGACCCAGTACTTC.

The chain has TRBV7-2 and TRBJ2-7; D unclear. V was shortened by 1 base and J by 0 bases, with 10 bases between the two germline ends. The CDR3 contains 15 residues. Germline V CDR1 and CDR2: SGHTA, FQGNSA. The CDR3 loop is CASSLDAGLSYEQYF. CDR3 DNA sequence: TGTGCCAGCAGCTTAGACGCAGGTCTCTCCTACGAGCAGTACTTC. The full variable domain, rest sourced from reference TRBV7-2 and TRBJ2-7, is GAGVSQSPSNKVTEKGKDVELRCDPISGHTALYWYRQSLGQGLEFLIYFQGNSAPDKSGLPSDRFSAERTGGSVSTLTIQRTQQEDSAVYLCASSLDAGLSYEQYFGPGTRLTVT.

The chain employs TRBV4-3 and TRBJ1-4; tentatively, D is TRBD1 (6 bases). The CDR3 has 18 amino acids. Germline loops: CDR1 LGHNA, CDR2 YSLEER. Deletions cut 1 base from V and 0 bases from J, with 15 bases between. CDR3 residues: CASSQGSGRGPTNEKLFF. The CDR3 DNA follows: TGCGCCAGCAGCCAAGGGTCGGGCAGGGGACCAACTAATGAAAAACTGTTTTTT.

The J gene is TRBJ2-1, the V gene TRBV11-2; 7 nucleotides line up with TRBD2. Per the germline V gene, CDR1 is SGHAT and CDR2 is FQNNGV. V shed 1 base and J 8 bases; nucleotides not matched to a gene: 5. The CDR3 is made up of 14 amino acids. The CDR3 DNA reads TGTGCCAGCAGCTTAGGGGCTGGGGGGGATGAGCAGTTCTTC. Translating it yields CASSLGAGGDEQFF. The variable domain in full, with the rest retrieved from reference TRBV11-2 and TRBJ2-1, is EAGVAQSPRYKIIEKRQSVAFWCNPISGHATLYWYQQILGQGPKLLIQFQNNGVVDDSQLPKDRFSAERLKGVDSTLKIQPAKLEDSAVYLCASSLGAGGDEQFFGPGTRLTVL.

J is TRBJ2-3 and V is TRBV27; the match to TRBD2 covers 11 bases. V trimming: 2 bases; J trimming: 5 bases; junction bases outside the gene matches: 18. The CDR3 has 20 residues. CDR1 MNHEY and CDR2 SMNVEV come from the germline V gene (reference sequence). DNA of the CDR3: TGTGCCAGCAGTTTACGAGTGGCTCGGAAGTTTAGCGGGGGGGAAGATACGCAGTATTTT. This codes for CASSLRVARKFSGGEDTQYF.

This clonotype was found a few times. This chain connects TRBV28 to TRBJ1-2; D is unclear. CDR3 length equals 15 residues. V was cut by 6 bases and J by 4 bases, with 18 bases left in between. Germline lookup yields CDR1 MDHEN and CDR2 SYDVKM. The DNA of the CDR3 is TGTGCCAGCAGCCCCCTAAGGGAGGGAACCTATGGCTACACCTTC. It yields the protein CASSPLREGTYGYTF.

DNA for the CDR3: TGTGCCAGCAGTCCGTCTTCTTCGGTTCGGACGTCTGAAGCTTTCTTT. It codes for CASSPSSSVRTSEAFF. The chain links TRBV16 to TRBJ1-1; D not certain. V lost 6 bases and J 6 bases, leaving 23 bases between the germline ends. Germline CDR1 KGHSY, CDR2 FQNENV. The CDR3 loop spans 16 amino acids.

The V and J genes are TRBV5-1 and TRBJ2-5; possibly TRBD1 or TRBD2 for D (5 bases each). Trimming removed 4 bases at V and 7 bases at J, with 23 bases between. Germline V gives CDR1 SGHRS, CDR2 YFSETQ. The CDR3 is 16 amino acids. The CDR3 sequence: CASSNERGPTRGTQYF. CDR3 nucleotide sequence: TGCGCCAGCAGCAACGAACGGGGACCGACCCGAGGGACCCAGTACTTC.

This chain joins TRBV10-3 and TRBJ1-2; D is unclear. Between the trimmed V and J ends, which lost 6 bases and 4 bases, there was a span of 12 bases. CDR3 length: 13 residues. From germline, CDR1 is ENHRY and CDR2 SYGVKD. The CDR3 DNA is TGTGCCATCAGCCAAGACGTGCTCTATGGCTACACCTTC. Protein sequence: CAISQDVLYGYTF.

The count of this clonotype is one. The rearrangement links TRBV3-1 to TRBJ1-6, with D hard to call. V lost 1 base and J lost 7, with 11 bases in between. CDR1 and CDR2 (germline): LGHDT, YNNKEL (reference sequence). The CDR3 has 15 amino acids. DNA for the CDR3: TGTGCCAGCAGCCAAGTTTGGGAGGCCAATTCACCCCTCCACTTT. Its protein is CASSQVWEANSPLHF.

This rearrangement joins TRBV6-6 to TRBJ1-3; D not certain. V shed 8 bases and J shed 0 bases, with 5 bases lying between them. The CDR3 length is 12 residues. Germline V CDR1 and CDR2: MNHNY, SVGAGI (reference sequence). Written as DNA, the CDR3 is TGTGCCAGCGGTCCCTCTGGAAACACCATATATTTT. Translating it yields CASGPSGNTIYF.

The V gene is TRBV25-1, the J gene TRBJ1-6, with 11 bases aligning to TRBD1. The V gene end was trimmed by 6 bases and the J gene end by 8 bases; junction bases not matched to a gene: 0. CDR1 MGHDK and CDR2 SYGVNS come from the germline V gene. The CDR3 is 13 residues long. The CDR3 sequence is CASRDRGHSPLHF. The CDR3 DNA follows: TGTGCCAGCAGGGACAGGGGGCATTCACCCCTCCACTTT. Supplemented by reference TRBV25-1 and TRBJ1-6, the full variable domain reads EADIYQTPRYLVIGTGKKITLECSQTMGHDKMYWYQQDPGMELHLIHYSYGVNSTEKGDLSSESTVSRIRTEHFPLTLESARPSHTSQYLCASRDRGHSPLHFGNGTRLTVT.

Here the CDR3 reads CASSLLGVDYGYTF. The CDR3 DNA follows: TGCGCCAGCAGCCTCCTAGGGGTGGACTATGGCTACACCTTC. This sequence joins TRBV4-3 and TRBJ1-2, with D possibly matching TRBD1 (5 bases). The CDR3 extends over 14 amino acids. The V and J ends lost 4 bases and 3 bases respectively, with 12 bases between them. Germline V gene data show CDR1 as LGHNA and CDR2 as YSLEER.

V gene TRBV29-1 combines with J gene TRBJ2-1, with TRBD2 matching 7 bases. This CDR3 has 12 residues. The trim removed 4 bases at V and 5 bases at J, leaving 2 bases unmatched. CDR1 and CDR2 from the germline V gene are SQVTM and ANQGSEA. The CDR3 nucleotides are TGCAGCGTTGGGGAGGGAAACAATGAGCAGTTCTTC. Translating gives CSVGEGNNEQFF.

The genes are TRBV20-1 and TRBJ2-7; possibly TRBD1 or TRBD2 for D (5 bases each). Germline V gives CDR1 DFQATT, CDR2 SNEGSKA (reference sequence). There are 14 residues in the CDR3. Trimming shortened V by 1 base and J by 3 bases, and 13 bases separated the two germline ends. The CDR3 sequence: CSARGTTAGYEQYF. Written as DNA, the CDR3 is TGCAGTGCTAGAGGGACAACGGCGGGCTACGAGCAGTACTTC.

This clonotype appeared a few times. The rearrangement uses TRBV6-6 and TRBJ2-1, with 9 bases aligning to TRBD2. Germline loops: CDR1 MNHNY, CDR2 SVGAGI (reference sequence). The junction had 7 bases not matched to a gene; V was cut back by 2 bases and J by 8 bases. This CDR3 is 15 amino acids long. This CDR3 reads CASSYGGLAKDEQFF. The CDR3, as DNA: TGTGCCAGCAGTTACGGAGGACTAGCGAAGGATGAGCAGTTCTTC.

Only one count was recorded for this clonotype. Here the CDR3 reads CASSPMGQGFEQYF. The CDR3 DNA sequence: TGTGCCAGCAGCCCTATGGGACAGGGGTTCGAGCAGTACTTC. This sequence joins TRBV7-3 and TRBJ2-5, with 10 bases lining up with TRBD1. The assigned J gene may be wrong: the sequence end matches TRBJ2-7 better. The CDR3 has 14 residues. Germline V lookup: CDR1 SGHTA, CDR2 FQGTGA.

The sample holds one count of this clonotype. The gene calls are TRBV20-1 and TRBJ2-7; 9 bases fit TRBD1. Germline V gene sequence: CDR1 DFQATT, CDR2 SNEGSKA (reference sequence). The junction had 7 bases not matched to a gene; V was cut back by 4 bases and J by 9 bases. The CDR3 runs 12 residues. The CDR3 region is CSATDRGLVQYF. In DNA, the CDR3 is TGCAGTGCTACCGACAGGGGGTTGGTGCAGTACTTC.

The CDR3 DNA follows: TGTGCCAGCAGCCAACAAGTCGGAAACATTCAGTACTTC. This gives the protein CASSQQVGNIQYF. The rearrangement uses TRBV14 and TRBJ2-4; no reliable D call. In germline, CDR1 is SGHDN, CDR2 FVKESK. The CDR3 has 13 residues. V dropped 2 bases and J dropped 6 bases, with 8 bases sitting between them. Full variable domain (missing parts from reference TRBV14 and TRBJ2-4): EAGVTQFPSHSVIEKGQTVTLRCDPISGHDNLYWYRRVMGKEIKFLLHFVKESKQDESGMPNNRFLAERTGGTYSTLKVQPAELEDSGVYFCASSQQVGNIQYFGAGTRLSVL.

The chain uses TRBV20-1 and TRBJ2-1, with TRBD2 identical over 12 bases. Germline assignment: CDR1 DFQATT and CDR2 SNEGSKA (reference sequence). The CDR3 is 14 amino acids. V lost 6 bases and J lost 3; bases outside the gene matches: 3. In DNA form, the CDR3 reads TGCAGTGCCCCGACTAGCGGGGGCTACAATGAGCAGTTCTTC. Translating it yields CSAPTSGGYNEQFF.

This clonotype was seen a few times. CDR3 DNA sequence: TGTGCCACCAGCGGTGACAGGGAACAAGAGACCCAGTACTTC. Translating it yields CATSGDREQETQYF. The chain has TRBV15 and TRBJ2-5; 7 positions match TRBD1. V lost 5 bases and J lost 2; bases outside the gene matches: 5. The CDR3 is 14 residues long. Per the germline V gene, CDR1 is LNHNV and CDR2 is YYDKDF (reference sequence).

The J gene is TRBJ2-3, the V gene TRBV2; D unclear. The CDR3 contains 13 residues. Germline CDR1 and CDR2: SNHLY and FYNNEI. The germline V and J ends were trimmed by 3 bases and 4 bases, with 8 bases remaining between them. CDR3 region: CASSDDGPDTQYF. In DNA, the CDR3 is TGTGCCAGCAGTGATGACGGCCCAGATACGCAGTATTTT.